This TCR beta chain was identified during a study of blood T cells in healthy people across ages. About the study: About one barcoded beta molecule was captured per two T cells (by template switching). The study's findings and limits: More naive CD4+ cells and higher diversity marked long-lived donors relative to aged donors. CMV status of donors was unknown, possibly confounding expanded clonotype changes.

This clonotype has a handful of counts. Its antigen is currently unknown. CDR1 is SGHRS, CDR2 YFSETQ, per germline. CDR3 size: 15 residues. The V end was cut by 5 bases, the J end by 4 bases, with 19 bases between. Primers used in a second PCR of about 6 to 12 cycles were a sample-barcoded 5' primer and a J-beta primer mix. TCRdb fed the 5' RACE reads into MiXCR, producing one record per CDR3 protein. The sample yields hundreds of thousands of distinct CDR3 sequences, about half seen once. At least 6 million PBMCs were isolated per sample. The receptor was isolated from an elderly man in good health. The gene calls are TRBV5-1 and TRBJ2-7; D possibly matches TRBD1 or TRBD2 (5 bases each). The sequenced sample consisted of blood. CDR3 amino acids: CASSRGETGEYEQYF. The CDR3, as DNA: TGCGCCAGCAGTCGGGGAGAAACAGGAGAATACGAGCAGTACTTC.